This T cell receptor beta chain was sequenced for a study of Graves' ophthalmopathy and Graves' hyperthyroidism. Findings of the study overall: Thyroid clonotypes that were expanded above 0.001 frequency mostly also appeared in blood.

RNA transcripts were the source from which TCR beta CDR3 regions were amplified. Investigators did first-round RT-PCR with HTBI primers, then second-round multiplex PCR. TCRdb reprocessed the multiplex PCR reads with MiXCR, giving one entry per CDR3 protein. The sample lists roughly 480,000 distinct CDR3 sequences, approximately 15% occurring once. The CDR3 spans 17 residues. Germline assignment: CDR1 SGHAT and CDR2 FQDESV (reference sequence). V was pared by 5 bases and J by 1 base, with 20 bases between. Ten or more counts support this clonotype. Its matching antigen is unknown. Patients were diagnosed from clinical symptoms, serum thyroxine, TRAb, thyroid ultrasound and orbital computed tomography. PBMCs stemmed from approximately 10 ml of fresh peripheral blood.

This TCR was sampled from a woman in her 30s with Graves' ophthalmopathy. Sequencing was carried out using blood. This chain uses TRBV11-1 with TRBJ2-5; tentative D call: TRBD2 (6 bases). DNA of the CDR3: TGTGCCAGCAGCAAATCCAGGGTAGGAGGGTTCCAAGAGACCCAGTACTTC. It encodes CASSKSRVGGFQETQYF.